This T cell receptor (beta chain) was recovered during a study of T cells after yellow fever vaccination. This clonotype appeared many times. Trimming removed 3 bases at V and 2 bases at J, with 11 bases between. Germline V CDR1 and CDR2: SGDLS, YYNGEE. There are 14 residues in the CDR3. TCRdb re-derived calls from the 5' RACE reads in MiXCR, one entry per CDR3 protein. The data contain some 350,000 distinct CDR3 sequences, 3.5% to 4.5% of them singletons. This receptor was obtained from a man aged 18 to 30 who received the YFV17D yellow fever vaccine. Sample: PBMCs, taken 5 days after the yellow fever booster vaccination. The chain joins TRBV9 to TRBJ1-1; TRBD1 is a possible D gene (6 bases). The CDR3 is CASSENRVNTEAFF. Written as DNA, the CDR3 is TGTGCCAGCAGCGAGAACAGGGTCAACACTGAAGCTTTCTTT.